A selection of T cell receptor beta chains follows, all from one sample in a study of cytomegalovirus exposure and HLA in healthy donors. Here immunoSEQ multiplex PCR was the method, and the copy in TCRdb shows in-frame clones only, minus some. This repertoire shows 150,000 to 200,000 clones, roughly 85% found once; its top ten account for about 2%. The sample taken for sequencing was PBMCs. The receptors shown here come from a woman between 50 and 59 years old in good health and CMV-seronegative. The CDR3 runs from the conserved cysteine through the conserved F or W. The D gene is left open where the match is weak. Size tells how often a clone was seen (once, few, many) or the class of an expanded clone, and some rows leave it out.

DNA: TGTGCCAGCCAGCTAGTTACAGGGGACAATCAGCCCCAGCATTTT
CDR3: CASQLVTGDNQPQHF
V: TRBV18
D: TRBD1
size: -
J: TRBJ1-5

DNA: TGTGCCAGTAGGACAGTTTATACGACCGGGGAGCTGTTTTTT
CDR3: CASRTVYTTGELFF
V: TRBV7-2
D: -
size: -
J: TRBJ2-2

DNA: TGTGCCAGCTCGCTAGCGGGAGGGCCAAGTGAGCAGTTCTTC
CDR3: CASSLAGGPSEQFF
V: TRBV7-2
D: TRBD2
size: -
J: TRBJ2-1

DNA: TGCGCCAGCAGCCCGACAGGGGATAGCAATCAGCCCCAGCATTTT
CDR3: CASSPTGDSNQPQHF
V: TRBV5-1
D: TRBD1
size: -
J: TRBJ1-5

DNA: TGTGCCAGCTCGGCGGGGATTACCAATGAGCAGTTCTTC
CDR3: CASSAGITNEQFF
V: TRBV6-5
D: -
size: -
J: TRBJ2-1

DNA: TGTGCCAGTAGTATCTCGGGACAGGGGATCATCTCTGGGGCCAACGTCCTGACTTTC
CDR3: CASSISGQGIISGANVLTF
V: TRBV19
D: TRBD1
size: -
J: TRBJ2-6

DNA: TGTGCCAGCAGTTCTCTGAGAGAGCAGTACTTC
CDR3: CASSSLREQYF
V: TRBV6-5
D: -
size: -
J: TRBJ2-7

DNA: TGTGCCAGCAGTTACTCACAGGGGTCTGGTAGTGAAAAACTGTTTTTT
CDR3: CASSYSQGSGSEKLFF
V: TRBV6-6
D: TRBD1
size: once
J: TRBJ1-4

DNA: TGCAGCGTTTTAAGACAGAACTATGGCTACACCTTC
CDR3: CSVLRQNYGYTF
V: TRBV29-1
D: -
size: -
J: TRBJ1-2

DNA: TGTGCCAGCAGCTTAGAGGGGACACGCTACGAGCAGTACTTC
CDR3: CASSLEGTRYEQYF
V: TRBV7-9
D: -
size: -
J: TRBJ2-7

DNA: TGTGCCAGCAGTCCCGGCGGAGCGGGAGGGCCGGGTGAGCAGTTCTTC
CDR3: CASSPGGAGGPGEQFF
V: TRBV28
D: TRBD2
size: -
J: TRBJ2-1

DNA: TGTGCCAGCAGCGTGGGGGCAGGGGGAAGCAATGAGCAGTTCTTC
CDR3: CASSVGAGGSNEQFF
V: TRBV9
D: TRBD1
size: -
J: TRBJ2-1

DNA: TGTGCCAGCAGTCCTGAGCCGGGGGATACGCAGTATTTT
CDR3: CASSPEPGDTQYF
V: TRBV27
D: -
size: -
J: TRBJ2-3

DNA: TGTGCCAGCAGTTTATCCGGCCAGAGCGGTACCTATGGCTACACCTTC
CDR3: CASSLSGQSGTYGYTF
V: TRBV28
D: -
size: once
J: TRBJ1-2

DNA: TGTGCCAGCAGTTTGGGCCCCCTGACTAGTTCCTACGAGCAGTACTTC
CDR3: CASSLGPLTSSYEQYF
V: TRBV28
D: -
size: -
J: TRBJ2-7

DNA: TGTGCCAGCAGCTTAGGGGGAGGGGAGTGGACTGAAGCTTTCTTT
CDR3: CASSLGGGEWTEAFF
V: TRBV7-9
D: -
size: -
J: TRBJ1-1

DNA: TGTGCCAGCAGCTCCTCCGGGACTAGCGTCTACGAGCAGTACTTC
CDR3: CASSSSGTSVYEQYF
V: TRBV5-4
D: TRBD2
size: -
J: TRBJ2-7

DNA: TGTGCCAGCAGTCTATCCTCCCGGGACACCAAGTTCAGCTCCTACAATGAGCAGTTCTTC
CDR3: CASSLSSRDTKFSSYNEQFF
V: TRBV28
D: -
size: -
J: TRBJ2-1

DNA: TGTGCCAGCAGTTCCCGGACAGGGGGCTCGGTTTCACCCCTCCACTTT
CDR3: CASSSRTGGSVSPLHF
V: TRBV6-5
D: TRBD1
size: few
J: TRBJ1-6

DNA: TGCAGCTCGGGGGGCTTAGGCACTGAAGCTTTCTTT
CDR3: CSSGGLGTEAFF
V: TRBV29-1
D: -
size: -
J: TRBJ1-1

DNA: TGCGCCAGCAGCTTTCAGGGCGCAAGCTCTGGAAACACCATATATTTT
CDR3: CASSFQGASSGNTIYF
V: TRBV5-1
D: -
size: few
J: TRBJ1-3

DNA: TGTGCCAGCAGAGAAATAAGCAGGACTTCTCGATACAATGAGCAGTTCTTC
CDR3: CASREISRTSRYNEQFF
V: TRBV11-2
D: -
size: -
J: TRBJ2-1

DNA: TGTGCCAGTAGTATACCGACAGGGGGGGGACGTTACAGCAATCAGCCCCAGCATTTT
CDR3: CASSIPTGGGRYSNQPQHF
V: TRBV19
D: TRBD1
size: -
J: TRBJ1-5

DNA: TGTGCCAGCAACGGACAGGAGGGGGGCGGGAGGATGAATGAGCAGTTCTTC
CDR3: CASNGQEGGGRMNEQFF
V: TRBV28
D: -
size: -
J: TRBJ2-1

DNA: TGTGCCAGCTCACCACGGGCTAAAGAGGGAGAGACCCAGTACTTC
CDR3: CASSPRAKEGETQYF
V: TRBV18
D: -
size: -
J: TRBJ2-5

DNA: TGTGCCAGCAGCACAGGGGATCCCTATGGCTACACCTTC
CDR3: CASSTGDPYGYTF
V: TRBV5-4
D: TRBD1
size: -
J: TRBJ1-2

DNA: TGCAGCGTTGATAGCGGGAGGGCCTCCAATGAGCAGTTCTTC
CDR3: CSVDSGRASNEQFF
V: TRBV29-1
D: TRBD2
size: few
J: TRBJ2-1

DNA: TGTGCCAGCAGCCAAGGTCTACACAGGATGGGGGGTGAAAAACTGTTTTTT
CDR3: CASSQGLHRMGGEKLFF
V: TRBV4-2
D: -
size: few
J: TRBJ1-4

DNA: TGTGCCAGCAGTTCGTTTAGTGTGACCCAGTACTTC
CDR3: CASSSFSVTQYF
V: TRBV6-8
D: -
size: -
J: TRBJ2-5

DNA: TGTGCCAGCAGTCTAGGGGAAATTCAGCCCCAGCATTTT
CDR3: CASSLGEIQPQHF
V: TRBV7-9
D: -
size: -
J: TRBJ1-5

DNA: TGTGCCAGTCGGACTAGCGGAGGGAGCACAGATACGCAGTATTTT
CDR3: CASRTSGGSTDTQYF
V: TRBV18
D: TRBD2
size: -
J: TRBJ2-3

DNA: TGTGCCAGCAGCTTGGGACAGGGGTATGGCGAGCAGTACTTC
CDR3: CASSLGQGYGEQYF
V: TRBV7-9
D: TRBD1
size: -
J: TRBJ2-7

DNA: TGTGCCAGCAACGTTCCGGGACAGGGCTACGAGCAGTACTTC
CDR3: CASNVPGQGYEQYF
V: TRBV5-5
D: TRBD1
size: few
J: TRBJ2-7

DNA: TGTGCCAGCAGGCCAGGGGGCGGGTATCAGCCCCAGCATTTT
CDR3: CASRPGGGYQPQHF
V: TRBV28
D: TRBD1
size: -
J: TRBJ1-5

DNA: TGTGCCAGTAGTAAACTCCTAGGGGAGGAGACCGGGGAGCTGTTTTTT
CDR3: CASSKLLGEETGELFF
V: TRBV19
D: -
size: -
J: TRBJ2-2

DNA: TGTGCCAGCAGCGTTGGGGCAGGGGACACCGGGGAGCTGTTTTTT
CDR3: CASSVGAGDTGELFF
V: TRBV9
D: -
size: once
J: TRBJ2-2

DNA: TGTGCCAGCAGCACCGGGACTAGCGGTCACACAGATACGCAGTATTTT
CDR3: CASSTGTSGHTDTQYF
V: TRBV11-2
D: TRBD2
size: -
J: TRBJ2-3

DNA: TGTGCCAGCAGTTCCGCGAGGAGGACAGTCCCCTATGGCTACACCTTC
CDR3: CASSSARRTVPYGYTF
V: TRBV28
D: -
size: -
J: TRBJ1-2

DNA: TGTGCCAGCCCGATCCGGGCTAGCGGGCGAGAGCTGTTTTTT
CDR3: CASPIRASGRELFF
V: TRBV7-2
D: TRBD2
size: -
J: TRBJ2-2

DNA: TGCAGTGCTGGAAGGGGCAATGAGCAGTTCTTC
CDR3: CSAGRGNEQFF
V: TRBV20-1
D: -
size: -
J: TRBJ2-1

DNA: TGTGCCAGCAGCTTGAAAAAGGGACAGGGAACAGATACGCAGTATTTT
CDR3: CASSLKKGQGTDTQYF
V: TRBV7-9
D: TRBD1
size: -
J: TRBJ2-3

DNA: TGTGCCAGCAGTGGACAGGGAGTTTCACCCCTCCACTTT
CDR3: CASSGQGVSPLHF
V: TRBV28
D: TRBD1
size: -
J: TRBJ1-6

DNA: TGTGCCAGCTCACCCGGGACAGGGTTCAATGAGCAGTTCTTC
CDR3: CASSPGTGFNEQFF
V: TRBV18
D: TRBD1
size: -
J: TRBJ2-1

DNA: TGCGCCAGCAGCCAAGAGGGTTCCCAGAGGGAAGCTTTCTTT
CDR3: CASSQEGSQREAFF
V: TRBV4-3
D: -
size: -
J: TRBJ1-1

DNA: TGTGCCAGCAGCTTGGGGGGGCGGGATCAGCCCCAGCATTTT
CDR3: CASSLGGRDQPQHF
V: TRBV11-2
D: -
size: -
J: TRBJ1-5